A single sample gave rise to the 25 T cell receptor beta chains below, sequenced in a study. From the 5' RACE reads, TCRdb called clonotypes with MiXCR, one entry per CDR3 protein. The data show 50,000 to 75,000 distinct CDR3 sequences, about 20% seen once. The sequencing input was memory CD4+ T cells sorted from a lymph node. As for subset: memory CD4+ T cells, CD4+CD45RO+CD25-. The receptors here all came from a female donor with breast cancer.

As concerns this clonotype: A much larger clone differs by one base, so this may be a read error. This chain uses TRBV5-1 with TRBJ2-7, with 7 bases aligning to TRBD1. The CDR3 totals 14 residues. J gave up 0 bases and V 3 bases, and 3 bases lay outside the gene matches. Germline-derived CDR1 and CDR2 are SGHRS and YFSETQ. The CDR3 sequence is CASSWGQSSYEQYF. The CDR3 bases are TGCGCCAGCAGCTGGGGACAGAGCTCCTACGAGCAGTACTTC. The whole variable domain, remainder taken from reference TRBV5-1 and TRBJ2-7, is KAGVTQTPRYLIKTRGQQVTLSCSPISGHRSVSWYQQTPGQGLQFLFEYFSETQRNKGNFPGRFSGRQFSNSRSEMNVSTLELGDSALYLCASSWGQSSYEQYFGPGTRLTVT.

This clonotype appeared many times. V usage is TRBV29-1 and J usage is TRBJ1-5, with D possibly being TRBD1 (5 bases). Germline CDR1 and CDR2: SQVTM and ANQGSEA. The CDR3 has 13 residues. Trimming shortened V by 4 bases and J by 4 bases, and 11 bases separated the two germline ends. The chain's CDR3 is CSVVAGWNQPQHF. Here the CDR3 DNA reads TGCAGCGTTGTGGCAGGGTGGAATCAGCCCCAGCATTTT.

This clonotype was picked up many times. The chain carries TRBV20-1 and TRBJ2-7; D is ambiguous. The CDR3 contains 12 residues. The V gene's germline CDR1 is DFQATT and CDR2 SNEGSKA (reference sequence). Between the trimmed V and J ends, which lost 7 bases and 3 bases, there was a span of 13 bases. The CDR3 sequence: CSVGLSDYEQYF. In DNA, the CDR3 is TGCAGTGTGGGCCTGAGCGACTACGAGCAGTACTTC.

The V call is TRBV6-2 or TRBV6-3, the J call TRBJ1-5; TRBD1 might be the D (5 bases). Trimming shortened V by 6 bases and J by 2 bases, and 14 bases separated the two germline ends. The CDR3 totals 15 residues. The germline V gene encodes CDR1 MNHEY and CDR2 SVGEGT. CDR3 nucleotides: TGTGCCAGCAGCGGTGGGGGGACGGGCAATCAGCCCCAGCATTTT. Amino acid sequence: CASSGGGTGNQPQHF.

The V and J genes are TRBV9 and TRBJ2-2; D remains ambiguous. Trimming cost V 4 bases and J 5 bases, with 12 bases left between them. Per the germline V gene, CDR1 is SGDLS and CDR2 is YYNGEE. CDR3 size: 14 residues. The CDR3 DNA is TGTGCCAGCAGCCCTTCCCAGTGGACCGGGGAGCTGTTTTTT. As protein: CASSPSQWTGELFF.

This clonotype was recorded a few times. In nucleotides, the CDR3 is TGTGCCAGCTCACCATATAGACAGCCCAGACTCTCCTACAATGAGCAGTTCTTC. It specifies CASSPYRQPRLSYNEQFF. The chain is built from TRBV18 and TRBJ2-1, with D perhaps TRBD1 (5 bases). CDR1 is KGHSH, CDR2 LQKENI, per germline. Trimming left V 2 bases short and J 0 bases short, with 17 bases between. The CDR3 spans 18 residues.

This clonotype has a handful of counts. The chain recombines TRBV28 with TRBJ1-5; possibly TRBD1 for D (5 bases). Trimming took 4 bases from V and 7 from J, leaving 11 bases between them. The CDR3 runs to 13 residues. Germline values: CDR1 MDHEN, CDR2 SYDVKM. The CDR3 sequence: CASSWRQFQPQHF. CDR3 nucleotide sequence: TGTGCCAGCAGTTGGAGACAGTTCCAGCCCCAGCATTTT.

This clonotype showed up many times. The chain is built from TRBV20-1 and TRBJ2-1; 9 nucleotides align to TRBD2. The V segment lost 0 bases and the J segment 7 bases; nucleotides outside the gene matches: 13. The length of the CDR3 is 17 residues. The germline CDR1 and CDR2 sequences are DFQATT and SNEGSKA (reference sequence). CDR3 coding DNA: TGCAGTGCTAGAGATCGGATAGCGGGAGCATCCTTAAATGAGCAGTTCTTC. Translation gives CSARDRIAGASLNEQFF.

For the CDR3, the DNA is TGTGCCAGCAGCTCCTCGGGACAGTACCAAGAGACCCAGTACTTC. It codes for CASSSSGQYQETQYF. This sequence joins TRBV7-2 and TRBJ2-5; 7 bases are a match to TRBD1. The germline CDR1 and CDR2 sequences are SGHTA and FQGNSA. J gave up 0 bases and V 4 bases, and 5 bases lay outside the gene matches. The CDR3 loop spans 15 amino acids.

The table lists this clonotype with a few counts. This chain joins TRBV5-5 and TRBJ1-4; D unclear. V was trimmed by 2 bases and J by 6 bases, leaving 8 bases between them. From germline, CDR1 is SGHKS and CDR2 YYEKEE (reference sequence). CDR3 length: 13 residues. This CDR3 reads CASSFPRHEKLFF. DNA for the CDR3: TGTGCCAGCAGCTTTCCCAGGCATGAAAAACTGTTTTTT.

The chain uses TRBV7-2 and TRBJ2-2, with D perhaps TRBD2 (5 bases). V shed 2 bases and J shed 5 bases, with 12 bases lying between them. CDR3 length: 15 amino acids. Germline V CDR1 and CDR2: SGHTA, FQGNSA. The CDR3 nucleotides are TGTGCCAGCAGCTTACGGTTCCGAGGGACCGGGGAGCTGTTTTTT. Translating it yields CASSLRFRGTGELFF.

This rearrangement joins TRBV5-1 to TRBJ1-1; D is uncertain. CDR1 SGHRS and CDR2 YFSETQ come from the germline V gene. The CDR3 consists of 14 residues. V was cut by 1 base and J by 2 bases, with 9 bases left in between. DNA for the CDR3: TGCGCCAGCAGCTTGTTCAGTCTTAACACTGAAGCTTTCTTT. It is translated as CASSLFSLNTEAFF.

This clonotype was counted many times. V and J are TRBV6-5 and TRBJ1-4; the match to TRBD1 covers 8 bases. This CDR3 spans 15 amino acids. CDR1 and CDR2 from the germline V gene are MNHEY and SVGAGI. The junction had 9 bases not matched to a gene; V was cut back by 4 bases and J by 8 bases. The CDR3 spells CASSSETGAREKLFF. The CDR3 bases are TGTGCCAGCAGTTCGGAGACAGGGGCCAGGGAAAAACTGTTTTTT.

This clonotype was detected ten times or more. DNA of the CDR3: TGCGCCAGCAGAGGGGAGATCACAGATACGCAGTATTTT. Amino acid sequence: CASRGEITDTQYF. The V gene is TRBV5-1, the J gene TRBJ2-3, with D perhaps matching TRBD1 or TRBD2 (5 bases each). CDR1 is SGHRS, CDR2 YFSETQ, per germline. V gave up 5 bases and J gave up 2 bases, with 9 bases separating them. This CDR3 region has 13 residues.

In this sample, this clonotype turned up a few times. V and J are TRBV7-9 and TRBJ1-2, with D possibly TRBD1 on 6 matching bases. The CDR3 totals 14 residues. CDR1 and CDR2 (germline): SEHNR, FQNEAQ (reference sequence). V shed 3 bases and J shed 4 bases, with 12 bases lying between them. In nucleotides, the CDR3 is TGTGCCAGCAGCTTGTCAGGGGTCCTCTATGGCTACACCTTC. This gives the protein CASSLSGVLYGYTF. Filled out from reference TRBV7-9 and TRBJ1-2, the complete variable domain reads DTGVSQNPRHKITKRGQNVTFRCDPISEHNRLYWYRQTLGQGPEFLTYFQNEAQLEKSRLLSDRFSAERPKGSFSTLEIQRTEQGDSAMYLCASSLSGVLYGYTFGSGTRLTVV.

The chain joins TRBV11-2 to TRBJ2-7, with D perhaps given as TRBD1 or TRBD2 (6 bases each). This CDR3 region has 14 residues. V lost 4 bases and J lost 2, with 12 bases in between. CDR1 and CDR2 from the germline V gene are SGHAT and FQNNGV. The CDR3 reads CASSSGGFAYEQYF. In DNA, the CDR3 is TGTGCCAGCAGCTCCGGGGGCTTCGCCTACGAGCAGTACTTC.

This chain connects TRBV11-2 to TRBJ2-1; D gene ambiguous. The CDR3 totals 14 residues. Looked up from germline, CDR1 is SGHAT and CDR2 is FQNNGV. Trimming left V 5 bases short and J 9 bases short, with 17 bases between. Written as DNA, the CDR3 is TGTGCCAGCAGCGGCGTCTTCGGTACTTTTGAGCAGTTCTTC. Translated, it gives CASSGVFGTFEQFF.

This clonotype was observed at least ten times. J is TRBJ1-5 and V is TRBV4-3; D unclear. V dropped 0 bases and J dropped 4 bases, with 19 bases sitting between them. Germline CDR1 LGHNA, CDR2 YSLEER. The CDR3 spans 18 residues. In nucleotides, the CDR3 is TGCGCCAGCAGCCAAGATACCCCCAGCGACTCGGGGAATCAGCCCCAGCATTTT. This sequence encodes CASSQDTPSDSGNQPQHF.

This clonotype has at least ten counts. This sequence joins TRBV28 and TRBJ2-2; D unclear. The CDR3 runs 14 residues. CDR1 is MDHEN, CDR2 SYDVKM, per germline. V was shortened by 4 bases and J by 0 bases, with 6 bases between the two germline ends. CDR3 coding DNA: TGTGCCAGCAGTTCGACTCCGAACACCGGGGAGCTGTTTTTT. Translated, it gives CASSSTPNTGELFF.

The V call is TRBV20-1, the J call TRBJ2-3; D remains ambiguous. This CDR3 is 13 amino acids long. The V gene's germline CDR1 is DFQATT and CDR2 SNEGSKA (reference sequence). With 6 bases removed from V and 1 base from J, the gap between germline ends came to 11 bases. CDR3 residues: CSAQTWGTDTQYF. The CDR3 DNA is TGCAGTGCACAGACATGGGGCACAGATACGCAGTATTTT.

This clonotype was observed a handful of times. The V gene is TRBV7-2, the J gene TRBJ2-7; no reliable D call. There are 12 residues in the CDR3. CDR1 is SGHTA and CDR2 is FQGNSA in the germline V gene. The V end lost 5 bases, the J end lost 3 bases, and 8 bases lay between the germline ends. The CDR3 loop is CASSQFGYEQYF. CDR3 coding DNA: TGTGCCAGCAGCCAATTCGGCTACGAGCAGTACTTC.

This chain links TRBV5-1 with TRBJ2-7; 7 bases map to TRBD1. The CDR3 covers 11 residues. V dropped 7 bases and J dropped 6; count of bases not matched to a gene: 4. The germline CDR1 and CDR2 sequences are SGHRS and YFSETQ. The CDR3 bases are TGCGCCAGCGGGGGACAGCGCGAGCAGTACTTC. Protein: CASGGQREQYF. Filled out from reference TRBV5-1 and TRBJ2-7, the complete variable domain reads KAGVTQTPRYLIKTRGQQVTLSCSPISGHRSVSWYQQTPGQGLQFLFEYFSETQRNKGNFPGRFSGRQFSNSRSEMNVSTLELGDSALYLCASGGQREQYFGPGTRLTVT.

The chain couples TRBV6-6 to TRBJ2-1; 9 bases line up with TRBD1. CDR3 length: 18 residues. Trimming cost V 7 bases and J 9 bases; bases outside gene matches: 22. Germline V gene lookup returns CDR1 MNHNY and CDR2 SVGAGI (reference sequence). CDR3 nucleotides: TGTGCCAGCACGAGGACAGGGGCGACTAGCTCCCTGAAAAGTGAGCAGTTCTTC. Its translation is CASTRTGATSSLKSEQFF.

The J gene is TRBJ2-7, the V gene TRBV28; D gene ambiguous. The CDR3 extends over 14 amino acids. Deletions cut 4 bases from V and 5 bases from J, with 15 bases between. The germline gives CDR1 MDHEN, CDR2 SYDVKM. The CDR3 protein is CASSSVPLDHEQYF. Here the CDR3 DNA reads TGTGCCAGCAGTTCGGTACCCCTCGACCACGAGCAGTACTTC.

The CDR3 loop reads CASSVETANYGYTF. The CDR3 region has the DNA TGTGCCAGCAGCGTAGAGACGGCTAACTATGGCTACACCTTC. The J gene is TRBJ1-2, the V gene TRBV9; D remains unclear. Germline loops: CDR1 SGDLS, CDR2 YYNGEE. The CDR3 has 14 residues. The ends were cut back, 0 bases at V and 0 bases at J, with 6 bases in the middle.